This T cell receptor beta chain is from a study of PD-1 blockade in classical Hodgkin lymphoma. With regard to this clone: Its antigen is still unknown.

Profiling relied on immunoSEQ multiplex PCR, and the TCRdb table lists in-frame clones only, not all of them. The sample lists about 85,000 clones, 85% to 95% seen once, with around 2.4% in the top ten. The CDR3 totals 14 residues. V was trimmed by 2 bases and J by 5 bases, leaving 13 bases between them. In germline, CDR1 is SGHVS, CDR2 FNYEAQ. There was relapse after autologous stem cell transplantation in every patient, and there was variation in brentuximab vedotin exposure. Findings of the study overall: By C4D1, diversity of CD4+ TCRs had risen significantly, whereas that of CD8+ TCRs had not.

V gene TRBV7-6 combines with J gene TRBJ2-7, with a weak D call TRBD2 (6 bases). Sequencing used peripheral blood mononuclear cells (PBMCs), obtained before the second cycle of nivolumab. The receptor was derived from a human donor with classical Hodgkin lymphoma. The CDR3 region is CASSLSGSVDEQYF. The CDR3 DNA is TGTGCCAGCAGCTTATCCGGGAGCGTTGACGAGCAGTACTTC.